The 2 T cell receptor beta chains in this list originate from one sample, sequenced in a study of immunodeficiency. Method: immunoSEQ multiplex PCR; TCRdb's copy keeps in-frame clones and lacks some. The repertoire consists of fewer than 5,000 clones, with around nine tenths occurring once and the leading ten covering approximately 4.5%. Sequenced sample: CD4+ T cells from blood. The source of these receptors is a human donor in good health.

The chain links TRBV18 to TRBJ2-7, with a possible D match to TRBD2 (5 bases). This CDR3 has 12 amino acids. Germline CDR1 KGHSH, CDR2 LQKENI. Trimming stripped 3 bases from V and 6 bases from J, with 9 bases between. CDR3 sequence (DNA): TGTGCCAGCTCACCCCCGGGGTCCGAGCAGTACTTC. Protein sequence: CASSPPGSEQYF.

This sequence joins TRBV10-3 and TRBJ1-3; D uncertain. The germline gives CDR1 ENHRY, CDR2 SYGVKD. This CDR3 region has 15 residues. V was cut by 2 bases and J by 5 bases, with 13 bases left in between. CDR3 residues: CAISERTTLRNTIYF. The CDR3 DNA is TGTGCCATCAGTGAGAGGACTACCCTCCGAAACACCATATATTTT.